Listed here are 2 T cell receptor beta chains from one sample, sequenced in a study of blood T cell repertoires in COVID-19. Here immunoSEQ multiplex PCR was the method, and the copy in TCRdb shows in-frame clones only, minus some. The sample includes roughly 88,000 clones, 65% to 90% of them seen just once. The sequencing input was peripheral blood. These receptor sequences come from a woman aged 80 or over with active or convalescent COVID-19.

The rearrangement uses TRBV4-1 and TRBJ2-1, with 9 nucleotides matching TRBD1. The CDR3 loop spans 15 amino acids. V shed 5 bases and J 6 bases; nucleotides not matched to a gene: 8. The germline V gene has CDR1 MGHRA and CDR2 YSYEKL. The CDR3 protein is CASSRGQGPINEQFF. CDR3 nucleotides: TGCGCCAGCAGCAGAGGACAGGGGCCGATCAATGAGCAGTTCTTC.

The table lists this clone with a few counts. The chain joins TRBV5-4 to TRBJ2-5, with 11 bases that match TRBD2. The germline V gene encodes CDR1 SGHNT and CDR2 YYREEE (reference sequence). The CDR3 is 15 amino acids. Germline trimming cut 2 bases from V and 4 bases from J; bases unmatched to any gene: 4. The CDR3 bases are TGTGCCAGCAGCTTACCCGGGACTAGCGGAGAGACCCAGTACTTC. This encodes CASSLPGTSGETQYF.